The rows below give T cell receptor beta chains drawn from one sample of a study of shared clonotypes between healthy human individuals. Only in-frame clones appear in the TCRdb table, and some are missing; sequencing was by immunoSEQ multiplex PCR. The sample consists of roughly 1,800,000 clones, approximately 94% of them appearing once. The sample consisted of naive CD8+ T cells sorted from blood. The source of these receptors is a man aged 18 to 35 in good health. Both conserved end residues are part of each CDR3. The size entry is marked missing in some rows and otherwise reads once, few, many or a size class.

TRBV7-9	16	TRBJ1-3	NA	CASSLGTGGYGNTIYF
TRBV19	11	TRBJ1-1	NA	CASTGGAEAFF
TRBV28	16	TRBJ2-5	NA	CASSSLGQGQQETQYF
TRBV27	14	TRBJ2-3	NA	CATQEGIGTDTQYF
TRBV7-6	13	TRBJ2-2	NA	CASSWTSAGELFF
TRBV2	14	TRBJ2-5	NA	CASSPPSAGETQYF
TRBV7-9	15	TRBJ2-2	NA	CASSPRGPNTGELFF
TRBV7-2	16	TRBJ2-1	NA	CASSLGWTSGYNEQFF
TRBV7-9	13	TRBJ1-5	NA	CASSPGSNQPQHF
TRBV6-5	14	TRBJ1-2	NA	CASSYSERTDGYTF
TRBV14	16	TRBJ2-3	NA	CASSDLAGGYTDTQYF
TRBV11-2	18	TRBJ2-5	NA	CASSSYGLAGRYQETQYF
TRBV5-1	15	TRBJ2-7	NA	CASSAYRGTSYEQYF
TRBV7-8	15	TRBJ1-4	once	CASSPGTLGGEKLFF
TRBV2	13	TRBJ2-7	NA	CASSITGGYEQYF
TRBV7-9	14	TRBJ2-5	NA	CASSTGQGKETQYF
TRBV19	13	TRBJ2-1	NA	CASSIVAYNEQFF
TRBV9	14	TRBJ2-7	NA	CASSPRSLGYEQYF
TRBV9	13	TRBJ2-7	NA	CASSVQGGYEQYF
TRBV20-1	11	TRBJ1-1	NA	CWWWGTTEAFF
TRBV27	12	TRBJ1-2	few	CASRGAGYGYTF
TRBV16	14	TRBJ2-7	NA	CASSQSSQGYEQYF
TRBV7-8	12	TRBJ2-7	NA	CASSPPPYEQYF
TRBV27	11	TRBJ1-4	NA	CASSSGQGLFF
TRBV6-5	13	TRBJ2-3	once	CASSNGNTDTQYF
TRBV7-9	14	TRBJ1-1	NA	CATTGDHMNTEAFF
TRBV14	15	TRBJ2-3	NA	CASSQVGRSTDTQYF
TRBV4-1	17	TRBJ1-5	NA	CASSQDGIITGAQPQHF
TRBV4-1	15	TRBJ2-7	NA	CASSQAVTGLYEQYF
TRBV18	16	TRBJ2-1	NA	CASSPRDRGTYNEQFF
TRBV5-5	15	TRBJ2-7	NA	CASNRGVTLSYEQYF
TRBV19	13	TRBJ2-7	NA	CASGSGQRYEQYF
TRBV5-1	15	TRBJ2-3	NA	CASSLRQGWADTQYF
TRBV4-2	17	TRBJ2-6	NA	CASSQEQGGTGANVLTF
TRBV5-1	15	TRBJ1-1	NA	CASSTPGERGTEAFF
TRBV4-3	19	TRBJ1-2	NA	CASSPELGGEELSSYGYTF
TRBV9	13	TRBJ1-1	once	CASSSTGPPEAFF
TRBV11-3	15	TRBJ2-4	once	CASSSPDLAKNIQYF
TRBV4-3	16	TRBJ1-2	NA	CASSQVPPQGLEGYTF
TRBV11-2	15	TRBJ2-7	NA	CASSPQRTGVLEQYF
TRBV9	14	TRBJ1-2	NA	CASSVVTDLRGYTF
TRBV7-6	13	TRBJ2-2	NA	CASSPGPTGELFF
TRBV13	15	TRBJ2-7	NA	CASSSSSVGVYEQYF
TRBV7-6	14	TRBJ2-7	NA	CASSFTGELDEQYF
TRBV2	15	TRBJ2-7	NA	CASSEWGGSEYEQYF
TRBV5-6	16	TRBJ2-7	NA	CASSSTHSGRVYEQYF
TRBV27	15	TRBJ2-1	NA	CASSSGTSGRDEQFF
TRBV27	15	TRBJ2-7	NA	CASSWGRDTNYEQYF
TRBV4-1	13	TRBJ2-7	NA	CASSHKGHYEQYF
TRBV28	14	TRBJ1-1	NA	CASSEVGMNTEAFF
TRBV5-4	16	TRBJ2-2	once	CASSLEGQGGTGELFF
TRBV29-1	14	TRBJ1-1	NA	CSVDGGPVVTEAFF
TRBV10-2	12	TRBJ1-1	once	CASSIPGTEAFF
TRBV7-8	13	TRBJ2-5	NA	CASSFGTEETQYF
TRBV7-9	17	TRBJ2-1	NA	CASSLEVGLATYNEQFF
TRBV11-2	18	TRBJ1-6	NA	CASSYEDIGTYYNSPLHF
TRBV2	15	TRBJ1-2	NA	CASSEAYTTNYGYTF
TRBV7-2	16	TRBJ2-2	NA	CASNSRDLGYGGELFF